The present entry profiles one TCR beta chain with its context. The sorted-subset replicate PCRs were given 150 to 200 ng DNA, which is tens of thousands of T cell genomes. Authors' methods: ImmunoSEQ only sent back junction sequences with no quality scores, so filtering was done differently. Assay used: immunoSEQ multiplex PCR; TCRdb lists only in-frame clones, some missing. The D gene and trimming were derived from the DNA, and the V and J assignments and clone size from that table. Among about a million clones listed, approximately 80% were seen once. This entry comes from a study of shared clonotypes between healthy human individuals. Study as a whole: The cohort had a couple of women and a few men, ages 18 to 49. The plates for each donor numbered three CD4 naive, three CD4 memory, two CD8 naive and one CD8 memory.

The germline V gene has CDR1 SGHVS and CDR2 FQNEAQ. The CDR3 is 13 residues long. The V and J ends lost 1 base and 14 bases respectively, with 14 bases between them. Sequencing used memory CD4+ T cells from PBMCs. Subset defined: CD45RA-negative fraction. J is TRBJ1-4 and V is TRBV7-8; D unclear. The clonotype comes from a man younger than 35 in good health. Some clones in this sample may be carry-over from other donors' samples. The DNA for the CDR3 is TGTGCCAGCAGCTTAGACCGAGCGGGCTGGCTGTTTTTT. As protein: CASSLDRAGWLFF.